These 30 T cell receptor beta chains came from one sample sequenced in a study of T cell responses to AZD1222 COVID-19 vaccine. Libraries were prepared by immunoSEQ multiplex PCR; TCRdb keeps only in-frame clonotypes and omits some of them. The sample yields under 70,000 clones, roughly 70% seen once. Sample: peripheral blood, taken on day 0 of AZD1222 vaccination. Receptor source: an adult in good health.

The V gene is TRBV28, the J gene TRBJ2-6; D unresolved. This CDR3 comprises 15 residues. Germline V gene sequence: CDR1 MDHEN, CDR2 SYDVKM. V dropped 1 base and J dropped 1 base, with 5 bases sitting between them. CDR3 sequence: CASSLSPSGANVLTF. The CDR3 DNA sequence: TGTGCCAGCAGTTTATCCCCTTCTGGGGCCAACGTCCTGACTTTC.

Note on this clone: Relative to the germline gene, one junction end is altered; a read error may explain this. J is TRBJ2-1 and V is TRBV28; either TRBD1 or TRBD2 may supply D (6 bases each). This CDR3 has 18 residues. In germline, CDR1 is MDHEN, CDR2 SYDVKM. The CDR3 nucleotides read TGTGCCAGCAGTAATCGGGACTTACAAGGGGGGTTCTACTATGAGCAGTTCTTC. This codes for CASSNRDLQGGFYYEQFF.

The chain has TRBV6-5 and TRBJ2-1, with D unclear. The V gene's germline CDR1 is MNHEY and CDR2 SVGAGI. Trimming removed 6 bases at V and 5 bases at J, with 8 bases between. The CDR3 covers 12 residues. CDR3 sequence (DNA): TGTGCCAGCAGAACGGTGGACAATGAGCAGTTCTTC. As protein: CASRTVDNEQFF.

This clone was recorded once. This CDR3 is CASSLARGDTQYF. CDR3 sequence (DNA): TGTGCCAGCAGCTTGGCACGGGGGGATACGCAGTATTTT. The rearrangement links TRBV5-4 to TRBJ2-3, with D possibly TRBD2 on 6 matching bases. The V gene lost 0 bases and the J gene lost 6 bases, with 8 bases spanning the gap. This CDR3 spans 13 amino acids. Germline-derived CDR1 and CDR2 are SGHNT and YYREEE (reference sequence). The whole variable domain, remainder taken from reference TRBV5-4 and TRBJ2-3, is ETGVTQSPTHLIKTRGQQVTLRCSSQSGHNTVSWYQQALGQGPQFIFQYYREEENGRGNFPPRFSGLQFPNYSSELNVNALELDDSALYLCASSLARGDTQYFGPGTRLTVL.

The count of this clone is one. This sequence joins TRBV5-1 and TRBJ1-3; D unresolved. The V end lost 0 bases, the J end lost 4 bases, and 11 bases lay between the germline ends. Germline assignment: CDR1 SGHRS and CDR2 YFSETQ. This CDR3 comprises 15 residues. The CDR3 coding sequence is TGCGCCAGCAGCTTGGATGTGACGCGAGGAAACACCATATATTTT. Residues: CASSLDVTRGNTIYF.

V usage is TRBV5-4 and J usage is TRBJ1-1; 7 bases match TRBD1. The CDR3 loop spans 15 amino acids. With V trimmed by 4 bases and J by 1 base, 7 bases remained unmatched. In germline, CDR1 is SGHNT, CDR2 YYREEE (reference sequence). CDR3 nucleotide sequence: TGTGCCAGCAGCACCTGGACAGGAGAGAACACTGAAGCTTTCTTT. Protein: CASSTWTGENTEAFF. Using reference TRBV5-4 and TRBJ1-1 for the parts outside the CDR3, the full variable domain is ETGVTQSPTHLIKTRGQQVTLRCSSQSGHNTVSWYQQALGQGPQFIFQYYREEENGRGNFPPRFSGLQFPNYSSELNVNALELDDSALYLCASSTWTGENTEAFFGQGTRLTVV.

The chain links TRBV6-2 or TRBV6-3 to TRBJ2-7; TRBD2 matches at 8 bases. The CDR3 is 14 amino acids. The V gene's germline CDR1 is MNHEY and CDR2 SVGEGT. V shed 2 bases and J 3 bases; nucleotides not matched to a gene: 3. In DNA form, the CDR3 reads TGTGCCAGCAGTTACCCGGCGGGGGGCTACGAGCAGTACTTC. Translation: CASSYPAGGYEQYF.

The genes are TRBV19 and TRBJ1-1; D might be TRBD1 (6 bases). There are 14 residues in the CDR3. V gave up 3 bases and J gave up 4 bases, with 12 bases separating them. The V gene's germline CDR1 is LNHDA and CDR2 SQIVND (reference sequence). The CDR3 sequence is CASSMKGVGTEAFF. DNA of the CDR3: TGTGCCAGTAGTATGAAGGGGGTTGGCACTGAAGCTTTCTTT.

The gene calls are TRBV2 and TRBJ1-1, with D possibly being TRBD1 (5 bases). Trimming stripped 7 bases from V and 9 bases from J, with 12 bases between. This CDR3 is built from 11 residues. Germline CDR1 SNHLY, CDR2 FYNNEI. The CDR3 is CASNRDGKAFF. CDR3 in DNA: TGTGCCAGCAACCGGGACGGTAAAGCTTTCTTT.

The J gene is TRBJ2-2, the V gene TRBV10-3; 8 bases fit TRBD1. Germline V CDR1 and CDR2: ENHRY, SYGVKD. Trimming cost V 10 bases and J 4 bases; bases outside gene matches: 14. This CDR3 region has 16 residues. The CDR3 loop is CATFNTGTGTTGELFF. DNA for the CDR3: TGTGCCACCTTTAACACCGGGACAGGCACCACCGGGGAGCTGTTTTTT.

The chain combines TRBV14 with TRBJ2-7; no reliable D call. Germline-derived CDR1 and CDR2 are SGHDN and FVKESK. V gave up 0 bases and J gave up 5 bases, with 11 bases separating them. The CDR3 is 14 residues long. In nucleotides, the CDR3 is TGTGCCAGCAGCCAAGATTTTGTGGGCCACGAGCAGTACTTC. This gives the protein CASSQDFVGHEQYF.

The rearrangement uses TRBV13 and TRBJ1-1; D gene unclear. V was shortened by 0 bases and J by 8 bases, with 7 bases between the two germline ends. The V gene's germline CDR1 is PRHDT and CDR2 FYEKMQ (reference sequence). The CDR3 extends over 12 amino acids. The CDR3 reads CASSLGHREAFF. CDR3 DNA sequence: TGTGCCAGCAGCTTAGGGCACAGAGAAGCTTTCTTT.

The chain carries TRBV5-1 and TRBJ2-2; 8 positions match TRBD2. Germline-derived CDR1 and CDR2 are SGHRS and YFSETQ. Trimming at V came to 8 bases and at J to 0 bases, leaving 3 bases not matched to a gene. This CDR3 is built from 14 residues. CDR3 in DNA: TGCGCCAGTTCAGCGGGGGCGAACACCGGGGAGCTGTTTTTT. The encoded protein is CASSAGANTGELFF.

Concerning this clone itself: One end of the junction is discordant with germline, which a read error may explain. CDR3 sequence reads: CASLPGTTGNTIYF. The DNA of the CDR3 is TGTGCCAGCTTACCAGGGACCACTGGAAACACCATATATTTT. The chain links TRBV18 to TRBJ1-3, with D perhaps matching TRBD1 (5 bases). CDR3 length: 14 amino acids. Germline values: CDR1 KGHSH, CDR2 LQKENI.

The rearrangement joins TRBV24-1 to TRBJ2-3; D tentatively fits TRBD1 or TRBD2 (5 bases each). Trimming pared 5 bases from V and 3 bases from J, leaving 14 bases between. The germline CDR1 and CDR2 sequences are KGHDR and SFDVKD. This CDR3 is 15 amino acids long. The CDR3 sequence: CATSGDPGITDTQYF. CDR3 DNA: TGTGCCACCAGTGGGGACCCCGGAATTACAGATACGCAGTATTTT.

This clone was recorded only once. V gene TRBV18 combines with J gene TRBJ1-2; D unclear. The V gene's germline CDR1 is KGHSH and CDR2 LQKENI. This CDR3 has 12 residues. V was shortened by 4 bases and J by 8 bases, with 11 bases between the two germline ends. In DNA, the CDR3 is TGTGCCAGCTCACAGTCAGGAGGAGGCTACACCTTC. As protein: CASSQSGGGYTF.

The rearrangement uses TRBV5-1 and TRBJ1-6; no clear D. The CDR3 has 14 amino acids. Trimming cost V 0 bases and J 8 bases, with 9 bases left between them. Looked up from germline, CDR1 is SGHRS and CDR2 is YFSETQ. The CDR3 loop is CASSLDSSDSPLHF. The CDR3 DNA is TGCGCCAGCAGCTTGGACAGTTCCGATTCACCCCTCCACTTT.

This clone was detected a few times. V gene TRBV24-1 combines with J gene TRBJ1-5; possibly TRBD1 for D (6 bases). The germline V gene has CDR1 KGHDR and CDR2 SFDVKD. This CDR3 contains 16 residues. Trimming pared 3 bases from V and 0 bases from J, leaving 11 bases between. CDR3 DNA: TGTGCCACCAGTGATAAATCAGGGGATAGCAATCAGCCCCAGCATTTT. Amino acid sequence: CATSDKSGDSNQPQHF.

As DNA, the CDR3 is TGCGCCAGCAGCCCTACCCCCACGGGACACTCCTATTCCGAGCAGTACTTC. Its protein is CASSPTPTGHSYSEQYF. The V gene is TRBV5-1, the J gene TRBJ2-7, with D perhaps matching TRBD1 (6 bases). Trimming shortened V by 4 bases and J by 6 bases, and 26 bases separated the two germline ends. The CDR3 has 17 amino acids. Germline CDR1 reads SGHRS; CDR2 reads YFSETQ.

V gene TRBV6-2 or TRBV6-3 combines with J gene TRBJ2-3; 8 positions agree with TRBD2. The CDR3 spans 17 residues. CDR1 and CDR2 from the germline V gene are MNHEY and SVGEGT. The trim removed 2 bases at V and 0 bases at J, leaving 7 bases unmatched. CDR3 bases: TGTGCCAGCAGTTACGATGGATCGGGGGGGAGCACAGATACGCAGTATTTT. It specifies CASSYDGSGGSTDTQYF.

Judged by abundance, this clone is medium-sized. This chain connects TRBV18 to TRBJ1-6; D gene uncertain. The germline V gene encodes CDR1 KGHSH and CDR2 LQKENI. The CDR3 spans 15 residues. Trimming removed 3 bases from V and 8 bases from J, with 14 bases in between. The CDR3 bases are TGTGCCAGCTCACCCGCGACACCTAGAGATTCACCCCTCCACTTT. Its protein product is CASSPATPRDSPLHF.

V and J are TRBV7-3 and TRBJ2-2, with TRBD2 as a possible D gene (5 bases). CDR1 is SGHTA, CDR2 FQGTGA, per germline. The CDR3 totals 13 residues. The V and J ends lost 7 bases and 4 bases respectively, with 10 bases between them. As DNA, the CDR3 is TGTGCCAGCACCGGGGTGGGCACCGGGGAGCTGTTTTTT. It translates to CASTGVGTGELFF.

The V gene is TRBV9, the J gene TRBJ1-5, with D possibly being TRBD1 (5 bases). Trimming stripped 3 bases from V and 3 bases from J, with 13 bases between. Germline lookup yields CDR1 SGDLS and CDR2 YYNGEE. The CDR3 contains 15 residues. Here the CDR3 DNA reads TGTGCCAGCAGCGCAGGGACGGGGAACAATCAGCCCCAGCATTTT. This gives the protein CASSAGTGNNQPQHF.

The chain carries TRBV9 and TRBJ2-1; 7 bases line up with TRBD2. V was clipped by 0 bases and J by 4 bases; unmatched bases: 7. Germline values: CDR1 SGDLS, CDR2 YYNGEE. This CDR3 is 16 amino acids long. CDR3 nucleotides: TGTGCCAGCAGCGTAGCTCATAAGGGAGGGTACAATGAGCAGTTCTTC. It translates to CASSVAHKGGYNEQFF. Full variable domain (missing parts from reference TRBV9 and TRBJ2-1): DSGVTQTPKHLITATGQRVTLRCSPRSGDLSVYWYQQSLDQGLQFLIQYYNGEERAKGNILERFSAQQFPDLHSELNLSSLELGDSALYFCASSVAHKGGYNEQFFGPGTRLTVL.

The rearrangement joins TRBV7-2 to TRBJ2-5; D is perhaps TRBD1 (5 bases). The germline V gene has CDR1 SGHTA and CDR2 FQGNSA. The length of the CDR3 is 16 residues. Trimming left V 7 bases short and J 3 bases short, with 21 bases between. The CDR3 protein is CASISRGRARKETQYF. For the CDR3, the DNA is TGTGCCAGCATCTCTAGGGGTCGAGCGAGGAAAGAGACCCAGTACTTC.

CDR3 in DNA: TGTGCCAGCAGCCTCTCGACAGATTACTCCTACGAGCAGTACTTC. This translates into CASSLSTDYSYEQYF. The chain uses TRBV14 and TRBJ2-7; D is perhaps TRBD1 (5 bases). The V gene's germline CDR1 is SGHDN and CDR2 FVKESK. This CDR3 comprises 15 residues. V was clipped by 4 bases and J by 0 bases, with 13 bases between them.

The V and J genes are TRBV12-3 or TRBV12-4 and TRBJ2-2, with unresolved D. This CDR3 contains 12 residues. Between the trimmed V and J ends, which lost 4 bases and 6 bases, there was a span of 6 bases. For the CDR3, the DNA is TGTGCCAGCAGTTCTTGGCCCGGGGAGCTGTTTTTT. Protein sequence: CASSSWPGELFF.

The V gene is TRBV12-3 or TRBV12-4, the J gene TRBJ2-1, with D possibly being TRBD1 (5 bases). The CDR3 has 13 amino acids. Trimming stripped 2 bases from V and 15 bases from J, with 17 bases between. CDR3 in amino acids: CASSLLLRGDGFF. In DNA form, the CDR3 reads TGTGCCAGCAGTTTACTCCTAAGGGGCGATGGGTTCTTC.

This clone was counted at least ten times. V and J are TRBV28 and TRBJ1-4; 12 bases match TRBD1. Germline-derived CDR1 and CDR2 are MDHEN and SYDVKM. CDR3 size: 17 residues. The J segment lost 3 bases and the V segment lost 5 bases, leaving 7 bases of the junction unmatched. The CDR3 DNA reads TGTGCCAGCAGTCCGGGACAGGGGGCTAGGGCTAATGAAAAACTGTTTTTT. Protein: CASSPGQGARANEKLFF.

The gene calls are TRBV28 and TRBJ2-5, with D maybe TRBD2 (5 bases). The CDR3 is made up of 16 amino acids. The germline CDR1 and CDR2 sequences are MDHEN and SYDVKM. V lost 5 bases, J lost 0 bases, and 16 bases lay in between. The CDR3 DNA reads TGTGCCAGCAGTCTCGGACTTTTTTCGTACCAAGAGACCCAGTACTTC. This gives the protein CASSLGLFSYQETQYF.